A single sample is the source of the 5 T cell receptor beta chains below, sequenced in a study of T-cell reconstitution after alpha-beta-depleted transplantation in children. The TCRbeta library incorporated unique molecular identifiers. One entry per CDR3 protein results from TCRdb running MiXCR on the PCR reads. The sample holds roughly 220,000 distinct CDR3 sequences, approximately 8% seen once. The sample consisted of PBMCs, mostly from graft donor cells, taken 360 days after TCRalphabeta/CD19-depleted stem cell transplant. These receptors came from a male patient under 10 years old who had a stem cell transplant for acute myeloid leukemia, so the T cells may come from the graft donor.

This clonotype has more than one count but fewer than ten. The chain combines TRBV29-1 with TRBJ2-5, with D possibly being TRBD1 (5 bases). V lost 7 bases, J lost 2 bases, and 11 bases lay in between. CDR3 length: 12 residues. CDR1 is SQVTM, CDR2 ANQGSEA, per germline. In DNA, the CDR3 is TGCAGCGCCGAAGCAGGGCAAGAGACCCAGTACTTC. Translated, it gives CSAEAGQETQYF.

This clonotype has a handful of counts. The CDR3: CASSARRGVYNEQFF. CDR3 coding DNA: TGTGCCAGCAGCGCTAGGCGGGGGGTCTACAATGAGCAGTTCTTC. The chain uses TRBV11-2 and TRBJ2-1, with 8 bases lining up with TRBD2. With V trimmed by 5 bases and J by 3 bases, 6 bases remained unmatched. CDR1 SGHAT and CDR2 FQNNGV come from the germline V gene. The CDR3 totals 15 residues. Full variable domain (remainder filled in from reference TRBV11-2 and TRBJ2-1): EAGVAQSPRYKIIEKRQSVAFWCNPISGHATLYWYQQILGQGPKLLIQFQNNGVVDDSQLPKDRFSAERLKGVDSTLKIQPAKLEDSAVYLCASSARRGVYNEQFFGPGTRLTVL.

This clonotype was seen at least ten times. V gene TRBV12-3 or TRBV12-4 combines with J gene TRBJ2-2; D ambiguous. The CDR3 runs 13 residues. Trimming took 3 bases from V and 9 from J, leaving 11 bases between them. This CDR3 is CASSFSGGRELFF. CDR3 sequence (DNA): TGTGCCAGCAGTTTTAGTGGCGGCCGGGAGCTGTTTTTT.

This clonotype was seen a few times. The gene calls are TRBV18 and TRBJ2-3, with D unclear. From germline, CDR1 is KGHSH and CDR2 LQKENI. V lost 2 bases to trimming and J lost 3 bases, with 6 bases between them. The CDR3 length is 13 residues. The chain's CDR3 is CASSPAFTDTQYF. CDR3 bases: TGTGCCAGCTCACCAGCCTTTACAGATACGCAGTATTTT.

The chain combines TRBV5-1 with TRBJ2-1; the D call may be TRBD1 or TRBD2 (6 bases each). Germline V gives CDR1 SGHRS, CDR2 YFSETQ. This CDR3 spans 15 amino acids. V shed 0 bases and J shed 4 bases, with 11 bases lying between them. Here the CDR3 reads CASSLGGREYNEQFF. In DNA form, the CDR3 reads TGCGCCAGCAGCTTGGGGGGGCGGGAATACAATGAGCAGTTCTTC.